A selection of T cell receptor beta chains follows, all from one sample in a study of cytomegalovirus exposure and HLA in healthy donors. The data were produced by immunoSEQ multiplex PCR, yet TCRdb's version contains in-frame clones alone and is incomplete. The data contain about 110,000 clones, about 75% of them singletons. Input material: PBMCs. All receptors come from a male donor in good health and CMV-seropositive. The conserved cysteine and the conserved F or W are not part of the CDR3 here. A row's size may be missing; if present it is once, few, many or a size class.

v_gene	j_gene	abundance	CDR3aa
TRBV5-4	TRBJ2-2	NA	ASSLASAGRRTGELF
TRBV6-1	TRBJ2-7	few	ATLKWASDSYEQY
TRBV15	TRBJ1-2	NA	ATSRVGGTGGLDYGYT
TRBV6-5	TRBJ2-7	NA	ASSYSGTGKYEQY
TRBV19	TRBJ2-1	NA	ASQRVSLSYNEQF
TRBV7-6	TRBJ1-6	NA	ASSVQQGIGSPLH
TRBV4-3	TRBJ2-7	few	ASSQERASGSLSEQY
TRBV15	TRBJ1-2	few	ATSREPTGLNYGYT
TRBV19	TRBJ1-3	NA	ASSRQNGRNTIY
TRBV5-4	TRBJ1-6	once	ASSADRLGFH
TRBV4-3	TRBJ1-4	few	ASSQGLNVGGSNEKLF
TRBV2	TRBJ1-1	NA	ASSGLGTGNTEAF
TRBV10-3	TRBJ1-1	few	AITDYLGGNTEAF
TRBV28	TRBJ1-3	NA	ASREQGPSGNTIY
TRBV6-4	TRBJ2-1	NA	ASSDPKAGGPGTLF
TRBV5-1	TRBJ2-1	NA	ASNGGSYNEQF
TRBV6-1	TRBJ1-2	NA	AGRTIARGGYT
TRBV20-1	NA	NA	SAGDYEQY
TRBV7-2	TRBJ2-5	NA	ASSLGGTGSGTQY
TRBV9	TRBJ1-2	NA	ASSPGQGNYGYT
TRBV19	TRBJ1-1	NA	ASSIDGLRLNTEAF
TRBV2	TRBJ1-4	NA	ASSEVLLPATNEKLF
TRBV4-3	TRBJ2-1	NA	ASSQDSVTSGGYNEQF
TRBV18	TRBJ2-7	NA	ASSPPLAGGLEQY
TRBV5-6	TRBJ2-7	NA	ASSGRGLPTSYEQY
TRBV18	TRBJ2-1	NA	ASSPLGSGSNNEQF
TRBV25-1	TRBJ1-4	NA	ASSTGRAYGEKLF
TRBV6-5	TRBJ2-7	few	ASRETGFGSYEQY
TRBV7-3	TRBJ2-5	NA	ASSLGINRGAETQY
TRBV5-1	TRBJ2-5	NA	ASSSGVGETQY
TRBV10-3	TRBJ1-2	NA	AITPTPTGGSYGYT
TRBV5-1	TRBJ2-5	NA	ASSPGDELPHQETQY